The 20 T cell receptor beta chains reported below all come from one sample, sequenced in a study of shared clonotypes between healthy human individuals. Clones were read by immunoSEQ multiplex PCR, and TCRdb kept only the in-frame ones, dropping some. Among about 1,500,000 clones, approximately 97% were seen once, and the ten largest hold roughly 1.1%. The source material was naive CD4+ T cells sorted from blood. Subset indicated: CD45RA+ positively selected. The receptors were gathered from a man between 25 and 39 years old in good health.

The chain employs TRBV2 and TRBJ2-7; no firm D call. The CDR3 consists of 15 residues. V was pared by 1 base and J by 0 bases, with 10 bases between. Germline V gene lookup returns CDR1 SNHLY and CDR2 FYNNEI. CDR3: CASSEEHGSSYEQYF. The CDR3 DNA is TGTGCCAGCAGTGAAGAACACGGAAGCTCCTACGAGCAGTACTTC.

This clone was seen just once. The chain couples TRBV15 to TRBJ2-7; the match to TRBD2 covers 9 bases. The junction had 2 bases not matched to a gene; V was cut back by 1 base and J by 4 bases. The CDR3 spans 14 residues. Looked up from germline, CDR1 is LNHNV and CDR2 is YYDKDF (reference sequence). The CDR3 DNA reads as TGTGCCACCAGCAGAGTTAGCGGGAGTTACGAGCAGTACTTC. This encodes CATSRVSGSYEQYF. Full variable domain (missing parts from reference TRBV15 and TRBJ2-7): DAMVIQNPRYQVTQFGKPVTLSCSQTLNHNVMYWYQQKSSQAPKLLFHYYDKDFNNEADTPDNFQSRRPNTSFCFLDIRSPGLGDTAMYLCATSRVSGSYEQYFGPGTRLTVT.

The genes are TRBV5-1 and TRBJ2-5, with a tentative D call TRBD2 (6 bases). Deletions cut 4 bases from V and 1 base from J, with 11 bases between. The CDR3 is 14 amino acids. The V gene's germline CDR1 is SGHRS and CDR2 YFSETQ. CDR3 protein: CASSPGTFQETQYF. CDR3 nucleotide sequence: TGCGCCAGCAGCCCCGGGACTTTCCAAGAGACCCAGTACTTC. Drawing the rest from reference TRBV5-1 and TRBJ2-5, the complete variable domain is KAGVTQTPRYLIKTRGQQVTLSCSPISGHRSVSWYQQTPGQGLQFLFEYFSETQRNKGNFPGRFSGRQFSNSRSEMNVSTLELGDSALYLCASSPGTFQETQYFGPGTRLLVL.

V is TRBV21-1 and J is TRBJ2-5. TRBV21-1 is annotated as a pseudogene. The CDR3 contains 10 residues. As DNA, the CDR3 is TGTGCCAGCAGCAAAGAGACCCAGTACTTC. Translation: CASSKETQYF.

The chain has TRBV4-1 and TRBJ2-4, with TRBD1 as a possible D gene (5 bases). The CDR3 is 17 residues long. V shed 1 base and J shed 0 bases, with 13 bases lying between them. Germline values: CDR1 MGHRA, CDR2 YSYEKL. The CDR3 loop is CASSQGRQRGAKNIQYF. The CDR3 bases are TGCGCCAGCAGCCAAGGTCGACAAAGGGGAGCCAAAAACATTCAGTACTTC.

The V gene is TRBV5-5, the J gene TRBJ2-5; D unclear. The V gene's germline CDR1 is SGHKS and CDR2 YYEKEE (reference sequence). V lost 0 bases to trimming and J lost 5 bases, with 17 bases between them. This CDR3 contains 16 residues. The CDR3 here is CASSLGPRARSETQYF. CDR3 nucleotide sequence: TGTGCCAGCAGCTTGGGGCCCCGGGCCCGATCGGAGACCCAGTACTTC. Supplemented by reference TRBV5-5 and TRBJ2-5, the full variable domain reads DAGVTQSPTHLIKTRGQQVTLRCSPISGHKSVSWYQQVLGQGPQFIFQYYEKEERGRGNFPDRFSARQFPNYSSELNVNALLLGDSALYLCASSLGPRARSETQYFGPGTRLLVL.

This clone was seen a single time. This chain uses TRBV5-1 with TRBJ2-2, with D tentatively TRBD2 (5 bases). The CDR3 covers 14 residues. Germline V gene lookup returns CDR1 SGHRS and CDR2 YFSETQ. Trimming took 3 bases from V and 0 from J, leaving 6 bases between them. This CDR3 is CASSWRPNTGELFF. CDR3 nucleotides: TGCGCCAGCAGCTGGAGGCCGAACACCGGGGAGCTGTTTTTT.

J is TRBJ1-1 and V is TRBV11-3; D is unclear. Germline-derived CDR1 and CDR2 are SGHNT and YENEEA. The CDR3 spans 14 residues. V lost 8 bases and J 0 bases, leaving 13 bases between the germline ends. Here the CDR3 DNA reads TGTGCCAGCGCCTCCCGGCCATTGAACACTGAAGCTTTCTTT. Protein: CASASRPLNTEAFF. The entire variable domain, with the rest obtained from reference TRBV11-3 and TRBJ1-1, is as follows: EAGVVQSPRYKIIEKKQPVAFWCNPISGHNTLYWYLQNLGQGPELLIRYENEEAVDDSQLPKDRFSAERLKGVDSTLKIQPAELGDSAVYLCASASRPLNTEAFFGQGTRLTVV.

The chain recombines TRBV13 with TRBJ2-1, with D possibly TRBD1 on 7 matching bases. Germline V gene data show CDR1 as PRHDT and CDR2 as FYEKMQ (reference sequence). V lost 5 bases, J lost 8 bases, and 22 bases lay in between. The length of the CDR3 is 16 residues. The CDR3 nucleotides are TGTGCCAGCAGCGCGGGACAGAATTTTTTTATCGATGAGCAGTTCTTC. It encodes CASSAGQNFFIDEQFF.

J is TRBJ2-7 and V is TRBV27, with 14 bases that match TRBD2. CDR1 and CDR2 (germline): MNHEY, SMNVEV (reference sequence). The CDR3 has 15 amino acids. V was clipped by 5 bases and J by 4 bases; unmatched bases: 4. The CDR3 DNA follows: TGTGCCAGCAGTCCTGGACTAGCGGGAGGTTACGAGCAGTACTTC. It codes for CASSPGLAGGYEQYF.

V and J are TRBV6-1 and TRBJ1-2; D is ambiguous. The CDR3 extends over 14 amino acids. Germline V gives CDR1 MNHNS, CDR2 SASEGT. V shed 2 bases and J shed 1 base, with 8 bases lying between them. This CDR3 reads CASSESWINYGYTF. The CDR3 DNA reads TGTGCCAGCAGTGAATCCTGGATTAACTATGGCTACACCTTC.

V is TRBV14 and J is TRBJ2-2, with D possibly matching TRBD2 (5 bases). Trimming pared 5 bases from V and 6 bases from J, leaving 10 bases between. The CDR3 totals 13 residues. Germline CDR1 SGHDN, CDR2 FVKESK. Written as DNA, the CDR3 is TGTGCCAGCAGCGTCACTAGAGCCGGGGAGCTGTTTTTT. Translated: CASSVTRAGELFF.

The chain employs TRBV28 and TRBJ2-3, with 8 bases identical to TRBD2. Trimming took 3 bases from V and 1 from J; bases not matched to a gene: 0. Germline values: CDR1 MDHEN, CDR2 SYDVKM. This CDR3 is 14 amino acids long. CDR3 sequence reads: CASSFGGGTDTQYF. The CDR3, as DNA: TGTGCCAGCAGTTTCGGGGGGGGCACAGATACGCAGTATTTT.

This rearrangement joins TRBV28 to TRBJ2-7; 7 bases are a match to TRBD2. The CDR3 totals 15 residues. V lost 4 bases to trimming and J lost 5 bases; unmatched junction nucleotides: 11. The V gene's germline CDR1 is MDHEN and CDR2 SYDVKM. CDR3 sequence reads: CASSSLGTIRNEQYF. The CDR3 nucleotides read TGTGCCAGCAGTTCCCTTGGGACTATCAGAAACGAGCAGTACTTC.

This chain joins TRBV14 and TRBJ1-4; D unclear. V lost 5 bases to trimming and J lost 4 bases, with 8 bases between them. The CDR3 contains 13 residues. CDR1 is SGHDN and CDR2 is FVKESK in the germline V gene. Here the CDR3 DNA reads TGTGCCAGCAGCGTTCAAATTAATGAAAAACTGTTTTTT. This sequence encodes CASSVQINEKLFF.

This sequence joins TRBV28 and TRBJ2-3; the match to TRBD2 covers 9 bases. The V gene end was trimmed by 3 bases and the J gene end by 10 bases; junction bases not matched to a gene: 8. The CDR3 extends over 14 amino acids. The V gene's germline CDR1 is MDHEN and CDR2 SYDVKM. The CDR3: CASSFKLSGSAQYF. CDR3 DNA: TGTGCCAGCAGTTTCAAGCTTAGCGGGAGTGCGCAGTATTTT. The full variable domain, completed using reference TRBV28 and TRBJ2-3, is DVKVTQSSRYLVKRTGEKVFLECVQDMDHENMFWYRQDPGLGLRLIYFSYDVKMKEKGDIPEGYSVSREKKERFSLILESASTNQTSMYLCASSFKLSGSAQYFGPGTRLTVL.

The chain joins TRBV27 to TRBJ1-2, with D perhaps matching TRBD1 (5 bases). The CDR3 sequence is 15 residues long. From germline, CDR1 is MNHEY and CDR2 SMNVEV (reference sequence). Trimming removed 7 bases at V and 8 bases at J, with 23 bases between. The DNA of the CDR3 is TGTGCCAGCACCCAAGTCGGGGGTCCCATGGCGGGCTACACCTTC. It encodes CASTQVGGPMAGYTF.

V and J are TRBV6-6 and TRBJ2-1; 13 nucleotides agree with TRBD2. V lost 6 bases to trimming and J lost 10 bases; unmatched junction nucleotides: 9. Germline V lookup: CDR1 MNHNY, CDR2 SVGAGI (reference sequence). This CDR3 is 15 amino acids long. The DNA of the CDR3 is TGTGCCAGCAGCGCTACTAGCGGGAGGGTCCCGGAGCAGTTCTTC. Amino acid sequence: CASSATSGRVPEQFF.

The J gene is TRBJ2-1, the V gene TRBV9; 8 nucleotides align to TRBD2. This CDR3 contains 18 residues. Germline assignment: CDR1 SGDLS and CDR2 YYNGEE. V lost 3 bases and J lost 2; bases outside the gene matches: 13. The CDR3 is CASSELGAYSGAYNEQFF. In DNA form, the CDR3 reads TGTGCCAGCAGCGAGCTAGGGGCCTATAGCGGGGCCTACAATGAGCAGTTCTTC.

This rearrangement joins TRBV12-5 to TRBJ1-2, with unresolved D. Germline V gene lookup returns CDR1 LGHNT and CDR2 FRNRAP. The CDR3 sequence is 16 residues long. V lost 4 bases, J lost 5 bases, and 20 bases lay in between. In DNA, the CDR3 is TGTGCTAGTGGTTCGCACGCGGCAGGAACCCTGTATGGCTACACCTTC. Protein: CASGSHAAGTLYGYTF.